The 31 T cell receptor beta chains presented below share a single source sample, sequenced in a study of shared clonotypes between healthy human individuals. The repertoire was sequenced with immunoSEQ multiplex PCR; TCRdb's copy has only in-frame clones and lacks some. Among a few million clones, approximately 94% were seen once, and the ten largest hold around 0.13%. Material for sequencing was naive CD4+ T cells sorted from blood. As for subset: CD45RA+ positively selected. The receptors derive from a young man in good health.

Details on this clone: At one end the junction does not follow the germline gene, possibly because of a read error. This chain links TRBV11-2 with TRBJ1-1; tentatively, D is TRBD1 (5 bases). CDR1 is SGHAT, CDR2 FQNNGV, per germline. The CDR3 is 12 residues long. The CDR3 protein is CASNLRGSEAFF. As DNA, the CDR3 is TGTGCCAGCAACTTAAGGGGTTCTGAAGCTTTCTTT.

The chain combines TRBV4-3 with TRBJ2-7; TRBD2 matches 8 bases. With 6 bases clipped from V and 7 bases from J, the junction kept 14 bases outside the gene matches. The CDR3 runs to 15 residues. Germline V gene lookup returns CDR1 LGHNA and CDR2 YSLEER. CDR3 nucleotides: TGCGCCAGCAGTCGAGCGGGAGAGGGGCTTGGAGAGCAGTACTTC. This encodes CASSRAGEGLGEQYF.

The chain uses TRBV5-6 and TRBJ1-2; 7 bases match TRBD1. Germline-derived CDR1 and CDR2 are SGHDT and YYEEEE. This CDR3 comprises 13 residues. V dropped 4 bases and J dropped 6; count of bases not matched to a gene: 6. CDR3 nucleotides: TGTGCCAGCAGCCCACAGGGGATCGATGGCTACACCTTC. This gives the protein CASSPQGIDGYTF.

Here the CDR3 DNA reads TGCGCCAGCAGCCAATTGGGAGGCCGAGGGGAGACCCAGTACTTC. Residues: CASSQLGGRGETQYF. This rearrangement joins TRBV4-3 to TRBJ2-5; TRBD2 is a possible D gene (6 bases). CDR1 is LGHNA, CDR2 YSLEER, per germline. There are 15 residues in the CDR3. The V and J ends lost 2 bases and 5 bases respectively, with 15 bases between them.

The chain combines TRBV6-5 with TRBJ2-7; 8 nucleotides agree with TRBD1. The CDR3 runs to 15 residues. The V gene end was trimmed by 8 bases and the J gene end by 1 base; junction bases not matched to a gene: 10. CDR1 is MNHEY and CDR2 is SVGAGI in the germline V gene. The CDR3 spells CASRIRDRFSYEQYF. CDR3 coding DNA: TGTGCCAGCCGCATCCGGGACAGGTTTTCCTACGAGCAGTACTTC.

The V call is TRBV7-8, the J call TRBJ1-2; 8 bases agree with TRBD1. The CDR3 is 16 residues long. Germline V gene sequence: CDR1 SGHVS, CDR2 FQNEAQ. The junction had 4 bases not matched to a gene; V was cut back by 0 bases and J by 1 base. CDR3 sequence (DNA): TGTGCCAGCAGCTTAGCAGGACAGGGTGGTAACTATGGCTACACCTTC. Its protein is CASSLAGQGGNYGYTF.

The gene calls are TRBV6-5 and TRBJ2-3, with D possibly being TRBD2 (6 bases). Germline V CDR1 and CDR2: MNHEY, SVGAGI. V was shortened by 7 bases and J by 3 bases, with 8 bases between the two germline ends. The CDR3 totals 12 residues. The DNA of the CDR3 is TGTGCCAGCATTAGCGGTACAGATACGCAGTATTTT. Translated, it gives CASISGTDTQYF.

CDR3 DNA: TGTGCCAGCAGTTCCGTCGGACTAGCGGGCTACTCCTACGAGCAGTACTTC. Protein: CASSSVGLAGYSYEQYF. This chain links TRBV27 with TRBJ2-7; TRBD2 agrees at 11 bases. With 4 bases clipped from V and 0 bases from J, the junction kept 8 bases outside the gene matches. This CDR3 comprises 17 residues. Germline CDR1 and CDR2: MNHEY and SMNVEV (reference sequence).

The gene calls are TRBV5-4 and TRBJ2-1, with TRBD2 matching 10 bases. The CDR3 is 16 amino acids. The V segment lost 4 bases and the J segment 9 bases; nucleotides outside the gene matches: 13. Looked up from germline, CDR1 is SGHNT and CDR2 is YYREEE (reference sequence). The CDR3 spells CASSPGGLAGAGEQFF. The CDR3 bases are TGTGCCAGCAGCCCGGGGGGGCTAGCGGGGGCGGGTGAGCAGTTCTTC.

Comments on this clone: Other DNA variants within this sample encode the same CDR3. This chain uses TRBV7-9 with TRBJ1-2; 10 bases are a match to TRBD1. With V trimmed by 2 bases and J by 1 base, 1 base remained unmatched. The V gene's germline CDR1 is SEHNR and CDR2 FQNEAQ (reference sequence). CDR3 length: 15 residues. The CDR3 bases are TGTGCCAGCAGCTTAAGGGACAGGGGTAACTATGGCTACACCTTC. Encoded protein: CASSLRDRGNYGYTF.

The CDR3 DNA reads TGTGCCAGCAGCGCAGTGGGACAGGTCAATCAGCCCCAGCATTTT. Translated: CASSAVGQVNQPQHF. This rearrangement joins TRBV7-2 to TRBJ1-5; 8 bases match TRBD1. The CDR3 consists of 15 residues. The V and J ends lost 5 bases and 3 bases, in that order; junction bases with no gene match: 6. Germline V gives CDR1 SGHTA, CDR2 FQGNSA.

This chain connects TRBV27 to TRBJ2-5, with 8 bases lining up with TRBD2. Per the germline V gene, CDR1 is MNHEY and CDR2 is SMNVEV (reference sequence). This CDR3 contains 13 residues. V lost 7 bases and J lost 5; bases outside the gene matches: 6. The CDR3 region has the DNA TGTGCCAGCAAGGCTAGCGGGCGCGAGACCCAGTACTTC. It translates to CASKASGRETQYF.

This sequence joins TRBV2 and TRBJ1-2; 8 bases map to TRBD1. The CDR3 loop spans 17 amino acids. Looked up from germline, CDR1 is SNHLY and CDR2 is FYNNEI. The V segment lost 2 bases and the J segment 3 bases; nucleotides outside the gene matches: 11. In nucleotides, the CDR3 is TGTGCCAGCAGTGAATTCTTGTCGGGACAGGCATACTATGGCTACACCTTC. It encodes CASSEFLSGQAYYGYTF.

The V call is TRBV5-1, the J call TRBJ2-5; D remains ambiguous. CDR3 length: 13 amino acids. V was cut by 5 bases and J by 1 base, with 9 bases left in between. In germline, CDR1 is SGHRS, CDR2 YFSETQ. In DNA form, the CDR3 reads TGCGCCAGCAGAGGGCAGCCCCAAGAGACCCAGTACTTC. Translation: CASRGQPQETQYF.

The chain has TRBV7-2 and TRBJ2-1; 12 bases fit TRBD2. Trimming cost V 5 bases and J 9 bases; bases outside gene matches: 8. Germline CDR1 SGHTA, CDR2 FQGNSA. The CDR3 spans 15 residues. For the CDR3, the DNA is TGTGCCAGCAGCCCAGGACTAGCGGGATCAGGTGAGCAGTTCTTC. Protein: CASSPGLAGSGEQFF. Using reference TRBV7-2 and TRBJ2-1 for the parts outside the CDR3, the full variable domain is GAGVSQSPSNKVTEKGKDVELRCDPISGHTALYWYRQSLGQGLEFLIYFQGNSAPDKSGLPSDRFSAERTGGSVSTLTIQRTQQEDSAVYLCASSPGLAGSGEQFFGPGTRLTVL.

The J gene is TRBJ1-1, the V gene TRBV7-8; TRBD1 aligns across 7 bases. CDR1 and CDR2 (germline): SGHVS, FQNEAQ. V was pared by 6 bases and J by 1 base, with 8 bases of the junction left unmatched. The CDR3 has 15 amino acids. The CDR3 loop reads CASSYGGDRNTEAFF. CDR3 bases: TGTGCCAGCAGTTACGGGGGGGACAGGAACACTGAAGCTTTCTTT. The entire variable domain, with the rest obtained from reference TRBV7-8 and TRBJ1-1, is as follows: GAGVSQSPRYKVAKRGQDVALRCDPISGHVSLFWYQQALGQGPEFLTYFQNEAQLDKSGLPSDRFFAERPEGSVSTLKIQRTQQEDSAVYLCASSYGGDRNTEAFFGQGTRLTVV.

The chain has TRBV11-3 and TRBJ1-1; TRBD1 agrees at 8 bases. Trimming at V came to 5 bases and at J to 7 bases, leaving 6 bases not matched to a gene. Germline CDR1 SGHNT, CDR2 YENEEA. This CDR3 is built from 13 residues. As DNA, the CDR3 is TGTGCCAGCAGCCTCGGACAGGGAGGTGAAGCTTTCTTT. This gives the protein CASSLGQGGEAFF.

The rearrangement links TRBV7-9 to TRBJ2-1, with D perhaps TRBD1 (5 bases). The CDR3 runs 14 residues. Germline lookup yields CDR1 SEHNR and CDR2 FQNEAQ (reference sequence). V was cut by 5 bases and J by 2 bases, with 10 bases left in between. In DNA, the CDR3 is TGTGCCAGCAGCACGACAGCCCCCTACAATGAGCAGTTCTTC. This translates into CASSTTAPYNEQFF.

This rearrangement joins TRBV6-5 to TRBJ2-3, with 11 bases that match TRBD2. Germline loops: CDR1 MNHEY, CDR2 SVGAGI. V lost 2 bases and J lost 3; bases outside the gene matches: 4. The CDR3 sequence is 16 residues long. CDR3 amino acids: CASSYTSGRGTDTQYF. Here the CDR3 DNA reads TGTGCCAGCAGTTACACTAGCGGGAGAGGAACAGATACGCAGTATTTT.

A word on this clone: This specimen includes other DNA sequences encoding the same CDR3. The V call is TRBV6-1, the J call TRBJ2-1, with 8 bases lining up with TRBD2. J was trimmed by 4 bases and V by 0 bases; bases with no gene match: 2. The CDR3 sequence is 15 residues long. Germline lookup yields CDR1 MNHNS and CDR2 SASEGT. The DNA for the CDR3 is TGTGCCAGCAGTGAAGCCGGGGGGGCATACAATGAGCAGTTCTTC. Translating it yields CASSEAGGAYNEQFF.

This chain uses TRBV6-1 with TRBJ1-5; the D is unclear. Per the germline V gene, CDR1 is MNHNS and CDR2 is SASEGT. This CDR3 has 16 amino acids. Between the trimmed V and J ends, which lost 1 base and 0 bases, there was a span of 10 bases. CDR3 residues: CASSEGTPYSNQPQHF. CDR3 in DNA: TGTGCCAGCAGTGAAGGGACCCCTTATAGCAATCAGCCCCAGCATTTT.

The V call is TRBV5-1, the J call TRBJ2-7; 9 nucleotides line up with TRBD1. CDR1 is SGHRS and CDR2 is YFSETQ in the germline V gene. The V segment lost 5 bases and the J segment 3 bases; nucleotides outside the gene matches: 6. CDR3 length equals 14 residues. The CDR3 sequence: CASRSPGQGYEQYF. DNA for the CDR3: TGCGCCAGCAGGTCTCCGGGACAGGGCTACGAGCAGTACTTC. Using reference TRBV5-1 and TRBJ2-7 for the parts outside the CDR3, the full variable domain is KAGVTQTPRYLIKTRGQQVTLSCSPISGHRSVSWYQQTPGQGLQFLFEYFSETQRNKGNFPGRFSGRQFSNSRSEMNVSTLELGDSALYLCASRSPGQGYEQYFGPGTRLTVT.

In DNA form, the CDR3 reads TGTGCCAGTAGTACAGCAGGGACAGGGTTGCCCCAGCATTTT. It codes for CASSTAGTGLPQHF. The chain links TRBV19 to TRBJ1-5; 9 nucleotides agree with TRBD1. The length of the CDR3 is 14 residues. Germline V gene sequence: CDR1 LNHDA, CDR2 SQIVND (reference sequence). Losses at the gene ends were 4 bases for V and 9 bases for J; bases not matched to a gene: 7.

This clone was detected a few times. The junction departs from germline at one end; a sequencing error may be responsible. The chain uses TRBV7-7 and TRBJ2-2; no firm D call. Germline V gene sequence: CDR1 SSHAT, CDR2 FNYEAQ (reference sequence). The CDR3 sequence is 12 residues long. The CDR3, as DNA: TGTGCTAGCAGCCCAATCACCGGGGAGCTGTTTTTT. Its translation is CASSPITGELFF. The full variable domain, its missing parts supplied by reference TRBV7-7 and TRBJ2-2, is GAGVSQSPRYKVTKRGQDVTLRCDPISSHATLYWYQQALGQGPEFLTYFNYEAQPDKSGLPSDRFSAERPEGSISTLTIQRTEQRDSAMYRCASSPITGELFFGEGSRLTVL.

This rearrangement joins TRBV27 to TRBJ2-1; TRBD1 or TRBD2 may be the D gene (5 bases each). Germline-derived CDR1 and CDR2 are MNHEY and SMNVEV (reference sequence). The CDR3 is 16 amino acids. Trimming took 4 bases from V and 0 from J, leaving 13 bases between them. The CDR3 sequence is CASSSPGLSSYNEQFF. As DNA, the CDR3 is TGTGCCAGCAGTTCCCCGGGGCTGAGCTCCTACAATGAGCAGTTCTTC.

The V gene is TRBV19, the J gene TRBJ1-2; tentative D call: TRBD1 (6 bases). The CDR3 sequence is 13 residues long. V was shortened by 5 bases and J by 8 bases, with 15 bases between the two germline ends. Germline loops: CDR1 LNHDA, CDR2 SQIVND (reference sequence). The CDR3, as DNA: TGTGCCAGTAGTCTCTGGGGGGCTGGAGGCTACACCTTC. This translates into CASSLWGAGGYTF.

This clone was counted once. Here the CDR3 DNA reads TGTGCCAGCAGGCCCGGGGGCTGGAACACTGAAGCTTTCTTT. Its translation: CASRPGGWNTEAFF. The chain is built from TRBV14 and TRBJ1-1; D is perhaps TRBD1 (6 bases). CDR1 is SGHDN and CDR2 is FVKESK in the germline V gene. This CDR3 has 14 residues. V gave up 6 bases and J gave up 1 base, with 12 bases separating them.

The rearrangement joins TRBV6-5 to TRBJ2-3; 8 bases map to TRBD2. The V and J ends lost 6 bases and 3 bases, in that order; junction bases with no gene match: 8. The germline V gene has CDR1 MNHEY and CDR2 SVGAGI. The CDR3 extends over 15 amino acids. CDR3 sequence: CASSSRGGGTDTQYF. For the CDR3, the DNA is TGTGCCAGCAGCTCCCGGGGGGGTGGAACAGATACGCAGTATTTT.

This clone appeared once. The J gene is TRBJ1-5, the V gene TRBV6-1, with a possible D match to TRBD1 (5 bases). The germline V gene has CDR1 MNHNS and CDR2 SASEGT. This CDR3 has 15 residues. V dropped 2 bases and J dropped 4 bases, with 12 bases sitting between them. CDR3 sequence reads: CASSEYGGNNQPQHF. The CDR3 region has the DNA TGTGCCAGCAGTGAATATGGGGGAAATAATCAGCCCCAGCATTTT.

This clone was detected once. The V and J genes are TRBV5-6 and TRBJ2-3, with D possibly TRBD1 on 7 matching bases. CDR1 is SGHDT, CDR2 YYEEEE, per germline. The CDR3 is made up of 15 amino acids. The V and J ends lost 4 bases and 3 bases respectively, with 15 bases between them. CDR3 DNA sequence: TGTGCCAGCAGCCTCAGGGGGGTAGGAACAGATACGCAGTATTTT. It translates to CASSLRGVGTDTQYF. Full variable domain (rest looked up from reference TRBV5-6 and TRBJ2-3): DAGVTQSPTHLIKTRGQQVTLRCSPKSGHDTVSWYQQALGQGPQFIFQYYEEEERQRGNFPDRFSGHQFPNYSSELNVNALLLGDSALYLCASSLRGVGTDTQYFGPGTRLTVL.

V and J are TRBV7-2 and TRBJ2-3; D is perhaps TRBD1 (5 bases). The CDR3 length is 14 residues. Per the germline V gene, CDR1 is SGHTA and CDR2 is FQGNSA. Trimming took 2 bases from V and 4 from J, leaving 10 bases between them. CDR3 coding DNA: TGTGCCAGCAGCTTATTCAGGGTGGCAGATACGCAGTATTTT. Protein: CASSLFRVADTQYF.